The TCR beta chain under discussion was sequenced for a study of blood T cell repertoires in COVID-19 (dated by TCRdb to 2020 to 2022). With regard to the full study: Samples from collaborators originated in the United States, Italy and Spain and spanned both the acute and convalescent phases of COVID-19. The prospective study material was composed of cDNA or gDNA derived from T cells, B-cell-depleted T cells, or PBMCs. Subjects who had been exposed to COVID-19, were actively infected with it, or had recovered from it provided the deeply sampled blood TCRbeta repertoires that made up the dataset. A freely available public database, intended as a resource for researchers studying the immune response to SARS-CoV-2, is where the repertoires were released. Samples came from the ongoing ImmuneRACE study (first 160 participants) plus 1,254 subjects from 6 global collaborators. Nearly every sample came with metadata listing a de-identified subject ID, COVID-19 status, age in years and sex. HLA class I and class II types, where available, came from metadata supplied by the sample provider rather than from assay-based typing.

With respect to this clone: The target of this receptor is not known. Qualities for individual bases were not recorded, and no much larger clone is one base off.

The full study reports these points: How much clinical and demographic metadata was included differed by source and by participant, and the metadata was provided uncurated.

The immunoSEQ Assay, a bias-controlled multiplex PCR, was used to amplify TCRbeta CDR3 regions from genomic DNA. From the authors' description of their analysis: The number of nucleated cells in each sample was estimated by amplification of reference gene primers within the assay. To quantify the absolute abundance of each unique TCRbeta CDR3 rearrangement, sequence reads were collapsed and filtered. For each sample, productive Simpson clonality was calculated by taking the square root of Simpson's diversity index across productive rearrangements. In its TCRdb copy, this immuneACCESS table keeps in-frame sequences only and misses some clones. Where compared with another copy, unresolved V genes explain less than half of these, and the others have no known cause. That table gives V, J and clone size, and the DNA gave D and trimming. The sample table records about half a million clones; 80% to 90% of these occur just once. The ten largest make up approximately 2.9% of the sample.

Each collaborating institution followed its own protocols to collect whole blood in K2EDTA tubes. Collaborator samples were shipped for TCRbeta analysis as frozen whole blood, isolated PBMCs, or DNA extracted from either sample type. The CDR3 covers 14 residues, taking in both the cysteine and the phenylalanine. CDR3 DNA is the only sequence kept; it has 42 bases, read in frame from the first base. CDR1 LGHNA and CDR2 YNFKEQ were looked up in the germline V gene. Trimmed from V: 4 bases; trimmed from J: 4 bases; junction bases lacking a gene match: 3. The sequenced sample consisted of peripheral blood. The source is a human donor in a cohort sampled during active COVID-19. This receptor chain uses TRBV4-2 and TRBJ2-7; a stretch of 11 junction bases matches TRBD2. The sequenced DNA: TGTGCCAGCAGCCCCCTAGCGGGAGGATACGAGCAGTACTTC. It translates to CASSPLAGGYEQYF.